Listed below are T cell receptor beta chains from one sample, sequenced in a study of T cell changes during pregnancy in multiple sclerosis. Sequencing used immunoSEQ multiplex PCR; TCRdb keeps in-frame clones, though not all of them. The sample holds some 70,000 clones, more than 80% seen once. The source was peripheral blood, collected in the second trimester of pregnancy. Every receptor here comes from a female donor in good health, enrolled as a control in a pregnancy study. CDR3s include the opening cysteine and the closing phenylalanine or tryptophan.

TRBJ1-6,TRBV28,CASRRAGTDNSPLHF
TRBJ2-1,TRBV4-3,CASSQVLAGVGEQFF
TRBJ2-5,TRBV7-9,CASSWAETQYF
TRBJ1-2,TRBV6-1,CASGTGEPYGYTF
TRBJ2-5,TRBV7-2,CASSPDRGQETQYF
TRBJ2-1,TRBV7-3,CASSPNPSGEHNEQFF
TRBJ1-5,TRBV2,CASSRTAYSNQPQHF
TRBJ2-5,TRBV2,CASSVHTGVQETQYF
TRBJ1-6,TRBV5-1,CASSPRTGGNSPLHF
TRBJ2-1,TRBV4-2,CASSPRGLAGGESSYNEQFF
TRBJ1-1,TRBV14,CASSQFQTGRRRGDTEAFF
TRBJ2-2,TRBV5-6,CASSSARLHTGELFF
TRBJ2-2,TRBV7-8,CASSKTYRGRGTGELFF
TRBJ2-7,TRBV6-5,CASRYLRGDSYEQYF
TRBJ1-5,TRBV7-9,CASSSQGDQPQHF
TRBJ1-5,TRBV7-9,CASSAGGQSSNQPQHF
TRBJ2-2,TRBV27,CASRLAGGNTGELFF